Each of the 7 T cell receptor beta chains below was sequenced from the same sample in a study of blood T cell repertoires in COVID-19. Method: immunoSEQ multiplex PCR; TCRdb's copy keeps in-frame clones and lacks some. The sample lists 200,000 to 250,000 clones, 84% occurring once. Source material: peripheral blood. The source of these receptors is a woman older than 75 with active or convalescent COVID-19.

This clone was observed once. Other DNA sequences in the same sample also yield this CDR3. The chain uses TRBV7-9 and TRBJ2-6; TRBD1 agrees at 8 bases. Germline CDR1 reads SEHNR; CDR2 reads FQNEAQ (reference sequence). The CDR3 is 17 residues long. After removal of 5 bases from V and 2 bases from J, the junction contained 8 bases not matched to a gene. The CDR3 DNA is TGTGCCAGCAGCCCCAGGACAGGGCGTCCTGGGGCCAACGTCCTGACTTTC. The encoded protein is CASSPRTGRPGANVLTF.

The CDR3 loop is CASKVAGDSDTQYF. The DNA of the CDR3 is TGTGCCAGCAAGGTAGCGGGAGACTCAGATACGCAGTATTTT. The chain combines TRBV6-5 with TRBJ2-3, with 9 bases identical to TRBD2. The V gene's germline CDR1 is MNHEY and CDR2 SVGAGI. This CDR3 has 14 amino acids. Losses at the gene ends were 7 bases for V and 4 bases for J; bases not matched to a gene: 6.

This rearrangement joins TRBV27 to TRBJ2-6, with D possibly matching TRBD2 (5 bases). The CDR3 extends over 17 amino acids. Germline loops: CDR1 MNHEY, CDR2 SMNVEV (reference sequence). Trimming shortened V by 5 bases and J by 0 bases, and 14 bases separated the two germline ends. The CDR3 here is CASSPAGKTSGANVLTF. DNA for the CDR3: TGTGCCAGCAGTCCGGCCGGGAAAACCTCTGGGGCCAACGTCCTGACTTTC.

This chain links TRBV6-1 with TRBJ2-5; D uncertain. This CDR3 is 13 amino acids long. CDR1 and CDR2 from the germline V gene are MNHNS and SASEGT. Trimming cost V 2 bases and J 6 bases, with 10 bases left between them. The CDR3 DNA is TGTGCCAGCAGTGAAACAACTAAACAGACCCAGTACTTC. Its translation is CASSETTKQTQYF.

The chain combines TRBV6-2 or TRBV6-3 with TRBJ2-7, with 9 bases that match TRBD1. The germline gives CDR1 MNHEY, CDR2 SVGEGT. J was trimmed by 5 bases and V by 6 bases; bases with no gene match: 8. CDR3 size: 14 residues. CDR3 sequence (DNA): TGTGCCAGCAGCCGCACAGGGGGCATCGACGAGCAGTACTTC. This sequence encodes CASSRTGGIDEQYF.

In DNA form, the CDR3 reads TGTGCCAGCAGGGGACAGGGCTCCTACGAGCAGTACTTC. It translates to CASRGQGSYEQYF. The V gene is TRBV5-4, the J gene TRBJ2-7; 9 bases are a match to TRBD1. The CDR3 length is 13 residues. V shed 5 bases and J 0 bases; nucleotides not matched to a gene: 0. Germline CDR1 reads SGHNT; CDR2 reads YYREEE (reference sequence). The full variable domain, completed using reference TRBV5-4 and TRBJ2-7, is ETGVTQSPTHLIKTRGQQVTLRCSSQSGHNTVSWYQQALGQGPQFIFQYYREEENGRGNFPPRFSGLQFPNYSSELNVNALELDDSALYLCASRGQGSYEQYFGPGTRLTVT.

The CDR3 nucleotides are TGTGCCAGCAGCCAAGCGGGTAGCTATGGCTACACCTTC. Its translation: CASSQAGSYGYTF. V is TRBV7-2 and J is TRBJ1-2, with D hard to call. The CDR3 contains 13 residues. Deletions cut 5 bases from V and 4 bases from J, with 11 bases between. Germline V lookup: CDR1 SGHTA, CDR2 FQGNSA. Complete variable domain (other parts from reference TRBV7-2 and TRBJ1-2): GAGVSQSPSNKVTEKGKDVELRCDPISGHTALYWYRQSLGQGLEFLIYFQGNSAPDKSGLPSDRFSAERTGGSVSTLTIQRTQQEDSAVYLCASSQAGSYGYTFGSGTRLTVV.